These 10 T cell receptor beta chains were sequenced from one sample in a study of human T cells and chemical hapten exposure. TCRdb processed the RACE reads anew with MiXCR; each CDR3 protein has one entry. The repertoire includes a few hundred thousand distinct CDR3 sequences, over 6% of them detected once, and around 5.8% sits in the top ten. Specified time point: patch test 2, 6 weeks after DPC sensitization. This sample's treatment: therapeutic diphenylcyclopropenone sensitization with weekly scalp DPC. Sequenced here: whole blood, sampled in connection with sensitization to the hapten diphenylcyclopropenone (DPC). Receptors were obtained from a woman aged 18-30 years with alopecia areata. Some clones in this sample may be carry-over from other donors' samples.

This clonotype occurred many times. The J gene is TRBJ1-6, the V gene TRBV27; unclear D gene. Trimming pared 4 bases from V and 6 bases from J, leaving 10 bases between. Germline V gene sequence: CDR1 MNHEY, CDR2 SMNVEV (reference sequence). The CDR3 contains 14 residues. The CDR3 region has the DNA TGTGCCAGCAGTTCCTCCGTCGGTAATTCACCCCTCCACTTT. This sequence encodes CASSSSVGNSPLHF.

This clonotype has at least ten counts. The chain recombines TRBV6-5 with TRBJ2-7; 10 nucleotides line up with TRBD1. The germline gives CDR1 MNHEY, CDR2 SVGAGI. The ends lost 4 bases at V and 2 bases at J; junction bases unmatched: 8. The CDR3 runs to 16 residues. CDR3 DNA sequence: TGTGCCAGCAGTTGGGAAACGGGACAGGGGACCTACGAGCAGTACTTC. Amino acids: CASSWETGQGTYEQYF.

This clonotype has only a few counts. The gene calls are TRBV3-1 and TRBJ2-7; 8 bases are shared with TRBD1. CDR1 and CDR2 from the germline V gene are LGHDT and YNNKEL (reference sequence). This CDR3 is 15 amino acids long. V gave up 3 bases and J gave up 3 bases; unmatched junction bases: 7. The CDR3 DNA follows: TGTGCCAGCAGCCATGTTGGACAGGGTGACTACGAGCAGTACTTC. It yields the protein CASSHVGQGDYEQYF.

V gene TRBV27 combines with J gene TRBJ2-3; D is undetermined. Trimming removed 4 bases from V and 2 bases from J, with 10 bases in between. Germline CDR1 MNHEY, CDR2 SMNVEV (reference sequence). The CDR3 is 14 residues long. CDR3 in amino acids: CASSSYIATDTQYF. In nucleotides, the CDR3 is TGTGCCAGCAGTTCATACATTGCCACAGATACGCAGTATTTT.

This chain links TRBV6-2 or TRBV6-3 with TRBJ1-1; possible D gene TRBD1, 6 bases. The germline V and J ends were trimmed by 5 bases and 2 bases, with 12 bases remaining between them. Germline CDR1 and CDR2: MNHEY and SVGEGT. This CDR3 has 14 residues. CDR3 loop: CASSDRDTNTEAFF. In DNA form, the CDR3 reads TGTGCCAGCAGTGATCGGGACACTAACACTGAAGCTTTCTTT.

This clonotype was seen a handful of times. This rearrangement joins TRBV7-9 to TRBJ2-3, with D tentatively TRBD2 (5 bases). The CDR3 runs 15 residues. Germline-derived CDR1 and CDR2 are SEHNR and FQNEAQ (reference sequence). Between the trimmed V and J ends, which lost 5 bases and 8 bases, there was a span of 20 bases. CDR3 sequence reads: CASSPDGVPGVTQYF. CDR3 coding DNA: TGTGCCAGCAGCCCTGACGGGGTCCCGGGCGTTACGCAGTATTTT.

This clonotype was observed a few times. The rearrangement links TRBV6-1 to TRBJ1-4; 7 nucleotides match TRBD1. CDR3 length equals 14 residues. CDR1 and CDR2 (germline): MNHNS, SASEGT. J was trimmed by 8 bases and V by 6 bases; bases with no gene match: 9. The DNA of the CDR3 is TGTGCCAGCAGCGAGACAGGGATCGTGGAAAAACTGTTTTTT. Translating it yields CASSETGIVEKLFF.

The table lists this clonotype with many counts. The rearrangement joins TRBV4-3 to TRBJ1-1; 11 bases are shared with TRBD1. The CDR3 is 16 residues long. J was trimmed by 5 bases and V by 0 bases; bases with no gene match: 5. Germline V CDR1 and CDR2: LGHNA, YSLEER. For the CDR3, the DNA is TGCGCCAGCAGCCAAGAAGGGACAGGGGGGTGGACTGAAGCTTTCTTT. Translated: CASSQEGTGGWTEAFF.

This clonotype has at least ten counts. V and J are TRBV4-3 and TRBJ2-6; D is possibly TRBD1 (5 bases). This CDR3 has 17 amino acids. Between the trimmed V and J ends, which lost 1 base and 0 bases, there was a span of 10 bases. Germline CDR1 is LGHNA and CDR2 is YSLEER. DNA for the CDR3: TGCGCCAGCAGCCAAGGGGGCACCTCCTCTGGGGCCAACGTCCTGACTTTC. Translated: CASSQGGTSSGANVLTF.

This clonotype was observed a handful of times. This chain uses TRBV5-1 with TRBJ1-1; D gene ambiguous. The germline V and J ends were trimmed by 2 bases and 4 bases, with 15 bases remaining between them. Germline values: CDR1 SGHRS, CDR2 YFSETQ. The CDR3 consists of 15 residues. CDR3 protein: CASSLGSEQPTEAFF. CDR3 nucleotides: TGCGCCAGCAGCTTAGGGTCAGAACAACCCACTGAAGCTTTCTTT.